This entry lists 18 T cell receptor beta chains sequenced from one sample in a study of blood T cell repertoires in COVID-19. Libraries were prepared by immunoSEQ multiplex PCR; TCRdb keeps only in-frame clonotypes and omits some of them. The table records under 150,000 clones, around 79% of them present only once. The sequenced sample was peripheral blood. These receptor sequences come from a man at least 80 years old with acute or convalescent COVID-19.

The V call is TRBV2, the J call TRBJ2-5, with D possibly TRBD1 on 6 matching bases. The CDR3 is 15 residues long. From germline, CDR1 is SNHLY and CDR2 FYNNEI. V dropped 6 bases and J dropped 2 bases, with 16 bases sitting between them. The CDR3 region is CASRSTGRAQETQYF. CDR3 in DNA: TGTGCCAGCAGGAGTACAGGGCGTGCGCAAGAGACCCAGTACTTC. Looking up the rest from reference TRBV2 and TRBJ2-5 gives the full variable domain: EPEVTQTPSHQVTQMGQEVILRCVPISNHLYFYWYRQILGQKVEFLVSFYNNEISEKSEIFDDQFSVERPDGSNFTLKIRSTKLEDSAMYFCASRSTGRAQETQYFGPGTRLLVL.

The chain joins TRBV11-2 to TRBJ2-3; D may be TRBD2 (6 bases). Trimming removed 3 bases from V and 5 bases from J, with 15 bases in between. The CDR3 is 15 residues long. Looked up from germline, CDR1 is SGHAT and CDR2 is FQNNGV. In DNA form, the CDR3 reads TGTGCCAGCAGCTTTGGGGGGAACAGACAAGATACGCAGTATTTT. It is translated as CASSFGGNRQDTQYF.

The chain has TRBV6-6 and TRBJ2-3; maybe TRBD1 (6 bases). The CDR3 sequence is 14 residues long. V lost 7 bases and J 0 bases, leaving 11 bases between the germline ends. CDR1 MNHNY and CDR2 SVGAGI come from the germline V gene (reference sequence). CDR3 residues: CASKTGYSTDTQYF. The CDR3 DNA reads TGTGCCAGCAAGACAGGATATAGCACAGATACGCAGTATTTT.

The gene calls are TRBV6-5 and TRBJ2-7; D is unclear. This CDR3 has 12 amino acids. The V gene lost 7 bases and the J gene lost 6 bases, with 13 bases spanning the gap. From germline, CDR1 is MNHEY and CDR2 SVGAGI. The CDR3 sequence is CASTSTFGEQYF. The CDR3 DNA sequence: TGTGCCAGCACCTCCACCTTCGGCGAGCAGTACTTC.

J is TRBJ2-1 and V is TRBV29-1; D not resolved. CDR1 is SQVTM, CDR2 ANQGSEA, per germline. V was trimmed by 5 bases and J by 2 bases, leaving 7 bases between them. The CDR3 is made up of 12 amino acids. The CDR3 nucleotides are TGCAGCGTTAAGCCTACCTACAATGAGCAGTTCTTC. This gives the protein CSVKPTYNEQFF.

V gene TRBV4-1 combines with J gene TRBJ2-3; D is possibly TRBD1 (6 bases). The germline V gene encodes CDR1 MGHRA and CDR2 YSYEKL. The CDR3 loop spans 15 amino acids. V was cut by 3 bases and J by 0 bases, with 10 bases left in between. As DNA, the CDR3 is TGCGCCAGCAGCCATTCCGGGACAAGCACAGATACGCAGTATTTT. Translation: CASSHSGTSTDTQYF.

The V gene is TRBV5-6, the J gene TRBJ2-1, with 15 positions matching TRBD2. This CDR3 contains 16 residues. Germline V CDR1 and CDR2: SGHDT, YYEEEE. Trimming at V came to 4 bases and at J to 9 bases, leaving 8 bases not matched to a gene. The CDR3 is CASSPYGLAGGTEQFF. CDR3 coding DNA: TGTGCCAGCAGCCCCTATGGACTAGCGGGGGGGACTGAGCAGTTCTTC.

This clone was seen a handful of times. The chain combines TRBV2 with TRBJ1-6, with D tentatively TRBD1 (5 bases). The germline V gene encodes CDR1 SNHLY and CDR2 FYNNEI. The CDR3 is made up of 13 amino acids. V gave up 6 bases and J gave up 5 bases, with 8 bases separating them. The CDR3, as DNA: TGTGCCAGCAGGGGGCCCAATAATTCACCCCTCCACTTT. Translating it yields CASRGPNNSPLHF. Full variable domain (rest looked up from reference TRBV2 and TRBJ1-6): EPEVTQTPSHQVTQMGQEVILRCVPISNHLYFYWYRQILGQKVEFLVSFYNNEISEKSEIFDDQFSVERPDGSNFTLKIRSTKLEDSAMYFCASRGPNNSPLHFGNGTRLTVT.

The genes are TRBV27 and TRBJ1-1, with D possibly TRBD1 on 5 matching bases. CDR3 length equals 13 residues. Germline CDR1 and CDR2: MNHEY and SMNVEV (reference sequence). V was cut by 6 bases and J by 1 base, with 9 bases left in between. The CDR3 DNA sequence: TGTGCCAGCAGGGGGGGACCGAACACTGAAGCTTTCTTT. Translating gives CASRGGPNTEAFF.

The chain uses TRBV6-5 and TRBJ2-2; maybe TRBD1 (6 bases). Trimming removed 7 bases from V and 5 bases from J, with 11 bases in between. CDR1 is MNHEY, CDR2 SVGAGI, per germline. The length of the CDR3 is 13 residues. CDR3: CASKAGATGELFF. The CDR3 coding sequence is TGTGCCAGCAAGGCAGGGGCGACCGGGGAGCTGTTTTTT.

J is TRBJ1-5 and V is TRBV5-5; no firm D call. Germline CDR1 reads SGHKS; CDR2 reads YYEKEE (reference sequence). V was shortened by 0 bases and J by 4 bases, with 11 bases between the two germline ends. The CDR3 sequence is 15 residues long. The CDR3 reads CASSLDSAANQPQHF. DNA for the CDR3: TGTGCCAGCAGCTTGGATTCAGCGGCTAATCAGCCCCAGCATTTT.

This rearrangement joins TRBV27 to TRBJ2-7; TRBD1 matches at 7 bases. Germline V gene lookup returns CDR1 MNHEY and CDR2 SMNVEV (reference sequence). The CDR3 is 14 amino acids. V lost 1 base, J lost 3 bases, and 3 bases stayed unmatched. The CDR3 DNA is TGTGCCAGCAGTTTATGGCAGGGGGACTACGAGCAGTACTTC. As protein: CASSLWQGDYEQYF.

V is TRBV10-3 and J is TRBJ2-3, with D possibly being TRBD2 (6 bases). The CDR3 has 17 residues. V shed 2 bases and J shed 0 bases, with 15 bases lying between them. Germline V gene data show CDR1 as ENHRY and CDR2 as SYGVKD. CDR3 nucleotide sequence: TGTGCCATCAGTGAGACCCCGCGGGGTGTGAGCACAGATACGCAGTATTTT. Its protein is CAISETPRGVSTDTQYF.

In its sample, this clone was seen once. The rearrangement uses TRBV6-2 or TRBV6-3 and TRBJ1-6; D is perhaps TRBD1 (5 bases). Germline V CDR1 and CDR2: MNHEY, SVGEGT. Trimming stripped 0 bases from V and 10 bases from J, with 13 bases between. This CDR3 spans 15 amino acids. The CDR3 bases are TGTGCCAGCAGTTACTCGATCCGGGGGGAGTCACCCCTCCACTTT. Translating gives CASSYSIRGESPLHF.

Here the CDR3 reads CATSRQGRGNTEAFF. Written as DNA, the CDR3 is TGTGCAACCTCGAGACAGGGCCGCGGGAACACTGAAGCTTTCTTT. The rearrangement uses TRBV7-7 and TRBJ1-1; 7 positions match TRBD1. Germline CDR1 and CDR2: SSHAT and FNYEAQ (reference sequence). The CDR3 contains 15 residues.

J is TRBJ1-6 and V is TRBV7-2; TRBD1 matches 8 bases. Unmatched junction bases numbered 13, after V lost 1 base and J lost 14 bases. Per germline, CDR1 SGHTA and CDR2 FQGNSA. The CDR3 covers 16 residues. Here the CDR3 reads CASSLVLDRVTSALHF. In DNA form, the CDR3 reads TGTGCCAGCAGCTTAGTTTTGGACAGGGTAACTTCTGCCCTCCACTTT.

This chain uses TRBV4-2 with TRBJ2-7, with 9 bases aligning to TRBD1. The CDR3 has 13 residues. Germline values: CDR1 LGHNA, CDR2 YNFKEQ. The trim removed 2 bases at V and 5 bases at J, leaving 1 base unmatched. The CDR3 DNA reads as TGTGCCAGCAGCCAAAGACAGGGGGACGAGCAGTACTTC. Protein product: CASSQRQGDEQYF.

Ten or more counts support this clone. V usage is TRBV18 and J usage is TRBJ2-7; 12 bases are shared with TRBD2. Germline lookup yields CDR1 KGHSH and CDR2 LQKENI. The V and J ends lost 4 bases and 5 bases, in that order; junction bases with no gene match: 6. The CDR3 loop spans 15 amino acids. CDR3 residues: CASSRSSGGADEQYF. The CDR3 nucleotides are TGTGCCAGCTCACGTTCTAGCGGGGGGGCCGACGAGCAGTACTTC.